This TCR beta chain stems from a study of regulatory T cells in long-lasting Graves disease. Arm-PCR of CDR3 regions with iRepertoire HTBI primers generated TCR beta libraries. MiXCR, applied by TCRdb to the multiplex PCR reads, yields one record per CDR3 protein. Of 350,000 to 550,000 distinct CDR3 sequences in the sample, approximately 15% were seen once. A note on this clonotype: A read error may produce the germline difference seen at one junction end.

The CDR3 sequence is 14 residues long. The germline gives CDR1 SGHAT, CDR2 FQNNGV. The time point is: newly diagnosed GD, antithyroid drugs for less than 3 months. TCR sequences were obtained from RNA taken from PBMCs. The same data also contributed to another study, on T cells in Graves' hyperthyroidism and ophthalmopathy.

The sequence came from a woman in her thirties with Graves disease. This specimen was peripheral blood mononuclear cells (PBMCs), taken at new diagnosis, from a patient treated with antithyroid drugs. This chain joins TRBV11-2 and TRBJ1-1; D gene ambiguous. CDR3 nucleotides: TGTGCCAGCACCGGAGGACCGATGAACACTGAAGCTTCCTTT. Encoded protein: CASTGGPMNTEASF.